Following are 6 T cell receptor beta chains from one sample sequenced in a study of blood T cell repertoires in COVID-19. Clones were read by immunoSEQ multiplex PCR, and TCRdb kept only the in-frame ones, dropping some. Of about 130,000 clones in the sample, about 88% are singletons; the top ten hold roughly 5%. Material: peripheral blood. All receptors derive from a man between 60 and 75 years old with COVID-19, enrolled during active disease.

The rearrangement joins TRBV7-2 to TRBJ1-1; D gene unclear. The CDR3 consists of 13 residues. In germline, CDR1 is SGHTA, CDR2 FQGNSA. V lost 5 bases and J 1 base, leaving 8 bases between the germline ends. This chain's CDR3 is CASSRPGNTEAFF. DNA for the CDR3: TGTGCCAGCAGCCGGCCGGGGAACACTGAAGCTTTCTTT. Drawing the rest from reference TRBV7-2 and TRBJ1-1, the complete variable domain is GAGVSQSPSNKVTEKGKDVELRCDPISGHTALYWYRQSLGQGLEFLIYFQGNSAPDKSGLPSDRFSAERTGGSVSTLTIQRTQQEDSAVYLCASSRPGNTEAFFGQGTRLTVV.

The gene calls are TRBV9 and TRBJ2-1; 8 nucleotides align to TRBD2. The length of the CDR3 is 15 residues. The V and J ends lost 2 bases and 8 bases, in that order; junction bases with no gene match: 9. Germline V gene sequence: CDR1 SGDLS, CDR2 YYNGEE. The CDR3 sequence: CASSVLVAGFDEQFF. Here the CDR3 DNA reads TGTGCCAGCAGCGTTCTAGTAGCGGGATTTGATGAGCAGTTCTTC.

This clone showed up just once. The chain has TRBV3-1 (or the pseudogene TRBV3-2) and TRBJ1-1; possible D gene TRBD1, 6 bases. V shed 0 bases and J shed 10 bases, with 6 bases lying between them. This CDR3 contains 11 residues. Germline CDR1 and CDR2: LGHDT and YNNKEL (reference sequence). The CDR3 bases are TGTGCCAGCAGCCAAGAGGGGGCAGCTTTCTTT. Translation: CASSQEGAAFF.

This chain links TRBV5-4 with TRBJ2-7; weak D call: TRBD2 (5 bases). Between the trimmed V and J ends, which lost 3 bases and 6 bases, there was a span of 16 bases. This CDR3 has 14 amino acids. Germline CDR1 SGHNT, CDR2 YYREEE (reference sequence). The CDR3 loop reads CASSYVTGGAEQYF. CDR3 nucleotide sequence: TGTGCCAGCAGCTATGTCACCGGAGGAGCCGAGCAGTACTTC.

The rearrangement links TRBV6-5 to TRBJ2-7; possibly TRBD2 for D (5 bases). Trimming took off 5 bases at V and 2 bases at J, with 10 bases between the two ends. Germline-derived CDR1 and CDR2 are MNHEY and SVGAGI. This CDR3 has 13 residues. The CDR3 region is CASSRGPTYEQYF. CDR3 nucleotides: TGTGCCAGCAGTAGAGGGCCTACCTACGAGCAGTACTTC.

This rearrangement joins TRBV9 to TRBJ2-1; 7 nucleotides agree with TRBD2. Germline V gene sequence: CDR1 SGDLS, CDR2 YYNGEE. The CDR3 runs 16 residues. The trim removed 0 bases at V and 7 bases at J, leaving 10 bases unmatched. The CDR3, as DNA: TGTGCCAGCAGCGTAGCTCCGGACATTAGCGGGAATGAGCAGTTCTTC. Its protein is CASSVAPDISGNEQFF.